In this sample, the clone carrying this TCR beta chain turned up a few times. This entry is derived from a study of blood T cell repertoires in COVID-19. About the study: Samples came from the United States, Italy and Spain, spanning acute and convalescent COVID-19. T cells, B-cell-depleted T cells, or PBMCs supplied cDNA or gDNA.

Original handling: Cell counts per sample came from amplifying reference gene primers. Libraries were prepared by immunoSEQ multiplex PCR; TCRdb keeps only in-frame clonotypes and omits some of them. The D gene and trimming were derived from the DNA, and the V and J assignments and clone size from that table. The sample comprises some 97,000 clones, about nine tenths of which are singletons, and roughly 0.99% rests with the top ten. Germline lookup yields CDR1 SQVTM and CDR2 ANQGSEA. V was trimmed by 2 bases and J by 13 bases, leaving 12 bases between them. This CDR3 spans 11 amino acids. The sample comprised peripheral blood. The sequence was obtained from a man aged 60 to 75 with acute or convalescent COVID-19. This chain links TRBV29-1 with TRBJ2-1; D is possibly TRBD2 (6 bases). DNA for the CDR3: TGCAGCGTTGAACCTTCCGGGGGTCAGTTCTTC. Amino acid sequence: CSVEPSGGQFF.